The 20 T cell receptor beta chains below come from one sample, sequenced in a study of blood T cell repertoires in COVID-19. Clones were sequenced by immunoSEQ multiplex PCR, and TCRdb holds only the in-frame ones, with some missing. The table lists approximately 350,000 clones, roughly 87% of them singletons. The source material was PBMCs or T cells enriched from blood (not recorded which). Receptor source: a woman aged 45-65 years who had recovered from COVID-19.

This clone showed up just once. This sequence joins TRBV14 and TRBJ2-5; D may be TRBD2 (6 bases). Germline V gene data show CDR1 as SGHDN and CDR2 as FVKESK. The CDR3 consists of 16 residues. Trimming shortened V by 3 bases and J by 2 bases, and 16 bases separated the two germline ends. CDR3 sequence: CASSQGSGGLQETQYF. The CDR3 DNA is TGTGCCAGCAGCCAGGGGAGCGGAGGGTTGCAAGAGACCCAGTACTTC.

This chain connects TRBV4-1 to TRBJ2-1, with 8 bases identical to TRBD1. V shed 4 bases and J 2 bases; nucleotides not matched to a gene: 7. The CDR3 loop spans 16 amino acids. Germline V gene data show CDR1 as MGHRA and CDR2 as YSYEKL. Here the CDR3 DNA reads TGCGCCAGCAGCCTCTCCGACAGGGGAACCTACAATGAGCAGTTCTTC. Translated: CASSLSDRGTYNEQFF.

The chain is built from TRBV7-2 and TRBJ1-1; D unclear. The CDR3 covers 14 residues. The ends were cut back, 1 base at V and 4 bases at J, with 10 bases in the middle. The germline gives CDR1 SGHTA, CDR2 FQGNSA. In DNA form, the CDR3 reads TGTGCCAGCAGCTTAGACGGGGTTCTCACTGAAGCTTTCTTT. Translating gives CASSLDGVLTEAFF.

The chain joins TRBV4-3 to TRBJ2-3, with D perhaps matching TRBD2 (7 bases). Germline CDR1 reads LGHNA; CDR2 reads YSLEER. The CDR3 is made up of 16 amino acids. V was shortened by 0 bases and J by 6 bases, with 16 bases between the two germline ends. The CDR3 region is CASSQEWGGPADTQYF. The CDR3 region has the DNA TGCGCCAGCAGCCAAGAATGGGGGGGCCCTGCGGATACGCAGTATTTT.

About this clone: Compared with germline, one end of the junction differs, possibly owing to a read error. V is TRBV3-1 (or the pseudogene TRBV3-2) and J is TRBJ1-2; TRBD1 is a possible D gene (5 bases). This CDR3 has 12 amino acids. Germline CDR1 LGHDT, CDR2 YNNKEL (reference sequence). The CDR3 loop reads CASQTFWGLLFF. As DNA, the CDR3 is TGTGCCAGCCAAACCTTTTGGGGCCTCTTGTTCTTC.

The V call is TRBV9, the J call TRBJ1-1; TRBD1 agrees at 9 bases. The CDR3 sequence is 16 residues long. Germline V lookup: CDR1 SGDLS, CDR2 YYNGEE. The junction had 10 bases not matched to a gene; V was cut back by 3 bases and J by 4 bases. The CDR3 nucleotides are TGTGCCAGCAGCGATATAGCCGGGACAGGGTTCACTGAAGCTTTCTTT. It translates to CASSDIAGTGFTEAFF.

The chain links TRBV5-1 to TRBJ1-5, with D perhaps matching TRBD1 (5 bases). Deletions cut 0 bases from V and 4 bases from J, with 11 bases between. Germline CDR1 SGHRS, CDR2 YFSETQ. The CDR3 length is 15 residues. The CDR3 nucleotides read TGCGCCAGCAGCTTGGTTGCTGGGGCGAATCAGCCCCAGCATTTT. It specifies CASSLVAGANQPQHF.

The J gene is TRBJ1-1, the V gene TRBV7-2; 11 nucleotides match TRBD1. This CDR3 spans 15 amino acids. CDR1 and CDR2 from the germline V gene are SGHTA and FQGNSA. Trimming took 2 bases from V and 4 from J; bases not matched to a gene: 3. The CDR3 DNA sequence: TGTGCCAGCAGCTTAAATGGACAGGGGGCCACTGAAGCTTTCTTT. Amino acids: CASSLNGQGATEAFF.

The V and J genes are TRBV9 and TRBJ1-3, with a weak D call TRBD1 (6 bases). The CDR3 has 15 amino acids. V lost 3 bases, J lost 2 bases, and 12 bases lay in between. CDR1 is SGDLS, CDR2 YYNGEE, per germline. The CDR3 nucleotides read TGTGCCAGCAGCGCTCCGACAGGAGCTGGAAACACCATATATTTT. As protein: CASSAPTGAGNTIYF.

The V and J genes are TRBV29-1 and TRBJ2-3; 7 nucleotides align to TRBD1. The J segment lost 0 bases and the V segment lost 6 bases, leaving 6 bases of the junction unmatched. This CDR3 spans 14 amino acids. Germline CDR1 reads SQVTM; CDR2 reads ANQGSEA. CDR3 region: CSVGTDTSTDTQYF. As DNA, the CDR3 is TGCAGCGTCGGGACAGATACTAGCACAGATACGCAGTATTTT.

The CDR3 DNA reads as TGTGCCAGCAGCCAGGACAGAAACACTGAAGCTTTCTTT. Its translation: CASSQDRNTEAFF. J is TRBJ1-1 and V is TRBV7-3; possibly TRBD1 for D (6 bases). CDR1 SGHTA and CDR2 FQGTGA come from the germline V gene. The V end was cut by 5 bases, the J end by 2 bases, with 9 bases between. The CDR3 spans 13 residues.

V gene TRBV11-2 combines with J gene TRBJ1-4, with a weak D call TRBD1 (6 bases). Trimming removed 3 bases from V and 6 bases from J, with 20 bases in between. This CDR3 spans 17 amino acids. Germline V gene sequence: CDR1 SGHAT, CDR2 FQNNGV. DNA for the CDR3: TGTGCCAGCAGCTTCAACTTTGGGGGCTTGGTATATGAAAAACTGTTTTTT. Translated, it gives CASSFNFGGLVYEKLFF.

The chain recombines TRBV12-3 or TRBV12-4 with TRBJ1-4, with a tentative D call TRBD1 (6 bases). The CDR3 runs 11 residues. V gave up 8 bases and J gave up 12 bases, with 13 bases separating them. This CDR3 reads CASGNRAQLFF. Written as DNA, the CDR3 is TGTGCCAGCGGCAACAGGGCACAACTGTTTTTT.

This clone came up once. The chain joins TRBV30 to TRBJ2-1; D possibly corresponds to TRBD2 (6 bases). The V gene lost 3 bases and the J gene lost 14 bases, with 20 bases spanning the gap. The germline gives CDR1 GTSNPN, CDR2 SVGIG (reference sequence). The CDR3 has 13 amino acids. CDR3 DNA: TGTGCCTGGAGCGGAGGGACGGAGCCCCCAAAGTTCTTC. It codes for CAWSGGTEPPKFF.

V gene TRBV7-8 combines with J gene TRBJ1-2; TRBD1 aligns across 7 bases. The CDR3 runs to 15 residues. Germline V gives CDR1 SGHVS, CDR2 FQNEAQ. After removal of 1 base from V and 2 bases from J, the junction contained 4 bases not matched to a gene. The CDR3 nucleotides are TGTGCCAGCAGCTTAGTACAGGGGATCAACTATGGCTACACCTTC. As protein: CASSLVQGINYGYTF.

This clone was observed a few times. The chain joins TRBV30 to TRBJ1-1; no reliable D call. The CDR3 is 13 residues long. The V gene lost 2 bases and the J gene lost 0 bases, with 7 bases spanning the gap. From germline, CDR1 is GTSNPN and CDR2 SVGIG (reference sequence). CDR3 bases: TGTGCCTGGAGTTCGGGTCTGAACACTGAAGCTTTCTTT. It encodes CAWSSGLNTEAFF. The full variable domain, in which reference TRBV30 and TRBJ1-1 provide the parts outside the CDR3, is SQTIHQWPATLVQPVGSPLSLECTVEGTSNPNLYWYRQAAGRGLQLLFYSVGIGQISSEVPQNLSASRPQDRQFILSSKKLLLSDSGFYLCAWSSGLNTEAFFGQGTRLTVV.

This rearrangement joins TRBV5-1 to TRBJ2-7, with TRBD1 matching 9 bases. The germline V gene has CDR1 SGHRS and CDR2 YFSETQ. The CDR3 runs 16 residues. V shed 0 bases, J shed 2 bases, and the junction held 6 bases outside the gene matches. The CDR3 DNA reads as TGCGCCAGCAGCTTGGCCGGAGGACAGGGGCCCTACGAGCAGTACTTC. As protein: CASSLAGGQGPYEQYF.

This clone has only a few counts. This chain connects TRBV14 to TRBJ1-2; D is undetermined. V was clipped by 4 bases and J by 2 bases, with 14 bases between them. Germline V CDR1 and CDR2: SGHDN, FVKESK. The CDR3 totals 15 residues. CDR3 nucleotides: TGTGCCAGCAGCCGTAAGGTGGGCAGGAACTATGGCTACACCTTC. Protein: CASSRKVGRNYGYTF.

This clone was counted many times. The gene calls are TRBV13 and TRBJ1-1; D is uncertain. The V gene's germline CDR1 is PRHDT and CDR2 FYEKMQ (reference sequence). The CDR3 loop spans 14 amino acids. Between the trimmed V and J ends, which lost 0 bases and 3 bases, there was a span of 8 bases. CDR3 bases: TGTGCCAGCAGCTTAGGACAGTTTGACACTGAAGCTTTCTTT. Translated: CASSLGQFDTEAFF.

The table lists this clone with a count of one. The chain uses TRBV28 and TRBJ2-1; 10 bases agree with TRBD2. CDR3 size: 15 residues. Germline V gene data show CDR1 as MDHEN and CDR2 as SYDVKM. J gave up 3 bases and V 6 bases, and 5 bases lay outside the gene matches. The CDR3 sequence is CASSALAGVYNEQFF. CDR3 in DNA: TGTGCCAGCAGCGCCCTAGCGGGGGTCTACAATGAGCAGTTCTTC.